This is a list of T cell receptor beta chains from one sample in a study of regulatory T cells in long-lasting Graves disease. TCRdb called the multiplex PCR reads again in MiXCR, with one record for every CDR3 protein. This sample has about 320,000 distinct CDR3 sequences, with over 15% found just once. The starting material was peripheral blood mononuclear cells (PBMCs), obtained at new diagnosis, from a patient treated with antithyroid drugs. Receptors were obtained from a female donor with Graves disease. CDR3s include the opening cysteine and the closing phenylalanine or tryptophan. The order of the fields is CDR3 DNA, CDR3 protein, J gene, V gene, D gene, clone size. A D gene is named only where the DNA matches it firmly. Size values are once, few and many counts, or a class for expanded clones, and some rows have none.

TGTGCCAGTAGTATAATCGTGGACAGGGGCATTCAGCACTTC,CASSIIVDRGIQHF,TRBJ2-1,TRBV19,TRBD1,-
TGCGCCAGCAGTGAGTCAAGGACCGGCTATGGCTACACCTTC,CASSESRTGYGYTF,TRBJ1-2,TRBV10-2,-,many
TGTGCCAGCTCAACGAGCATGAACACTGAAGCTTTCTTT,CASSTSMNTEAFF,TRBJ1-1,TRBV18,-,many
TGTGCCAGCAGCGTAGATGGGGCAGGGACCGGGGAGCTGTTTTTT,CASSVDGAGTGELFF,TRBJ2-2,TRBV9,-,many
TGTGCCTGGACCCTAAGGAGGGACCCTTACAATGAGCAGTTCTTC,CAWTLRRDPYNEQFF,TRBJ2-1,TRBV30,-,many
TGTGCCTGGAGCCTCGGGACAGAAATAAACAATGAGCAGTTCTTC,CAWSLGTEINNEQFF,TRBJ2-1,TRBV30,TRBD1,-
TGTGCCAGCAGTTTAGGGACAGGGCTCAACTATGGCTACACCTTC,CASSLGTGLNYGYTF,TRBJ1-2,TRBV12-3/TRBV12-4,TRBD1,many
TGCAGTGCTACGGGACTTCGCTCCTACGAGCAGTACTTC,CSATGLRSYEQYF,TRBJ2-7,TRBV20-1,-,many
TGCAGTGCCCAGAGAGCAACTAATGAAAAACTGTTTTTT,CSAQRATNEKLFF,TRBJ1-4,TRBV20-1,-,-
TGTGCCAGCAGCTACCGGGGCCCCAAAAACATTCAGTACTTC,CASSYRGPKNIQYF,TRBJ2-4,TRBV28,-,many
TGTGCCAGCAGTTACCCCTTAACCGGGGAGCTGTTTTTT,CASSYPLTGELFF,TRBJ2-2,TRBV6-2/TRBV6-3,-,many
TGCAGTGCTAGAGACTTCGCACCACGGTCTCAAATACCAACCTATGGCTACACCTTC,CSARDFAPRSQIPTYGYTF,TRBJ1-2,TRBV20-1,-,many
TGTGCCAGCAGTTACTCGTTCTCGACTAGCGGGATGTCCTACAATGAGCAGTTCTTC,CASSYSFSTSGMSYNEQFF,TRBJ2-1,TRBV6-5,TRBD2,many
TGTGCCAGCAGCTTAGCTGGGAGTTACTCCTACGAGCAGTACTTC,CASSLAGSYSYEQYF,TRBJ2-7,TRBV7-2,-,few
TGTGCCAGCGACATATCGAGCAATCAGCCCCAGCATTTT,CASDISSNQPQHF,TRBJ1-5,TRBV28,-,many
TGTGCCAGCACCATGGAGGGGGGGGACGAGCAGTACTTC,CASTMEGGDEQYF,TRBJ2-7,TRBV28,-,many
TGTGCCAGCAGTGAAGTTAATAGCGGGAGATTGTCCTACAATGAGCAGTTCTTC,CASSEVNSGRLSYNEQFF,TRBJ2-1,TRBV6-1,TRBD2,-
TGTGCCAGCAGTTGGACTGAAGAGCAGTTCTTC,CASSWTEEQFF,TRBJ2-1,TRBV28,-,many
TGTGCCAGCAGCTTAAGGAACTATGGCTACACCTTC,CASSLRNYGYTF,TRBJ1-2,TRBV11-2,-,many
TGTGCCAGCAGCGATAGGAAGACTAGCGAGACCCAAGAGACCCAGTACTTC,CASSDRKTSETQETQYF,TRBJ2-5,TRBV13,TRBD2,many
TGTGCCAGCACCGCAACCGCGGGAGGGCCTTACGAGCAGTACTTC,CASTATAGGPYEQYF,TRBJ2-7,TRBV6-1,TRBD2,many
TGTGCCAGCAGCTTAGCGATCGGACCACCCAGGGATACGCAGTATTTT,CASSLAIGPPRDTQYF,TRBJ2-3,TRBV7-2,-,many
TGTGCCAGCAGTTACAGGGACTCATCCGGGGAGCTGTTTTTT,CASSYRDSSGELFF,TRBJ2-2,TRBV6-9,-,-
TGTGCCAGCAGCTCAGTCGTGGGTGCGGGGCAGTACTTC,CASSSVVGAGQYF,TRBJ2-7,TRBV11-2,-,few
TGCGCCAGCAGCCAAGTAGCGCTTCAGGGGGACAATGAGCAGTTCTTC,CASSQVALQGDNEQFF,TRBJ2-1,TRBV4-1,TRBD1,many
TGTGCCAGCAGTTACTCGCCGGGACAGCTGTACAATGAGCAGTTCTTC,CASSYSPGQLYNEQFF,TRBJ2-1,TRBV6-5,TRBD1,few
TGCAGTGCTAGGTGGGGTGAGCCCCTCCTATCCTACGAGCAGTACTTC,CSARWGEPLLSYEQYF,TRBJ2-7,TRBV20-1,-,few
TGCAGCGTTGCCGCAGGCTCCTACGAGCAGTACTTC,CSVAAGSYEQYF,TRBJ2-7,TRBV29-1,-,-
TGTGCCAGCAGCCCTCGTGGGCGGGAGTCCTACGAGCAGTACTTC,CASSPRGRESYEQYF,TRBJ2-7,TRBV14,TRBD2,few
TGTGCCATCAGTACAAAGGGCGAGAACACCGGGGAGCTGTTTTTT,CAISTKGENTGELFF,TRBJ2-2,TRBV10-3,-,many
TGTGCCAGCAGTTTTAAGTACCCCCCTAGCGGGAGGGGCTCCTACAATGAGCAGTTCTTC,CASSFKYPPSGRGSYNEQFF,TRBJ2-1,TRBV12-3/TRBV12-4,TRBD2,-
TGTGCCTGGAATAACCAATCACAGACCGGGGAGCTGTTTTTT,CAWNNQSQTGELFF,TRBJ2-2,TRBV30,-,many
TGTGCCAGTAGTCTAGAGGACAGCCCGGCTCGGAACAATGAGCAGTTCTTC,CASSLEDSPARNNEQFF,TRBJ2-1,TRBV19,-,many
TGCAGCGTTGAAGCTAGCGGGAGTCCCCAAGAGACCCAGTACTTC,CSVEASGSPQETQYF,TRBJ2-5,TRBV29-1,TRBD2,-
TGTGCCAGCAGCTTAGTCCTGGACCAAGAGACCCAGTACTTC,CASSLVLDQETQYF,TRBJ2-5,TRBV11-2,-,many
TGCAGCGTTGAAGGCCATGCTGAGACTAGCGGGAGCCCAGATACGCAGTATTTT,CSVEGHAETSGSPDTQYF,TRBJ2-3,TRBV29-1,TRBD2,many
TGCGCCAGCAGACGGAGCGGCGCTGAAGCTTTCTTT,CASRRSGAEAFF,TRBJ1-1,TRBV5-1,-,few
TGCAGCGTCGGGGACAGGAACTATGGCTACACCTTC,CSVGDRNYGYTF,TRBJ1-2,TRBV29-1,TRBD1,many
TGCAGTGCTGAGCGGGAGGGGAAAGAGACCCAGTACTTC,CSAEREGKETQYF,TRBJ2-5,TRBV20-1,TRBD2,many
TGTGCCAGCCAGTACGATAGGGCGGGAGGGGCCAACGTCCTGACTTTC,CASQYDRAGGANVLTF,TRBJ2-6,TRBV28,-,-
TGTGCCAGCAGTTACAGTAGGCCAGATACGCAGTATTTT,CASSYSRPDTQYF,TRBJ2-3,TRBV12-3/TRBV12-4,-,many
TGTGCCAGCAGCGGAAGGACTAGCGGGAACCAAGAGACCCAGTACTTC,CASSGRTSGNQETQYF,TRBJ2-5,TRBV11-3,TRBD2,many
TGCGCCAGCAGCTACACCGGGACAGGCGTCCACGAGCAGTACTTC,CASSYTGTGVHEQYF,TRBJ2-7,TRBV5-1,TRBD1,few
TGTGCCAGCAGTTTAAACAGGGCCCCAGAGACCCAGTACTTC,CASSLNRAPETQYF,TRBJ2-5,TRBV12-3/TRBV12-4,-,many
TGTGCCAGCAGCTTCCGAAGCGGGAGTAGTGTAGATACGCAGTATTTT,CASSFRSGSSVDTQYF,TRBJ2-3,TRBV11-2,TRBD2,many
TGTGCCAGTAAATTACAGGGCTCTGGAAACACCATATATTTT,CASKLQGSGNTIYF,TRBJ1-3,TRBV6-2/TRBV6-3,-,-
TGTGCCAGCAGCCAAGAATCCCCTTCGGGACCGAGTTATAATGAAAAACTGTTTTTT,CASSQESPSGPSYNEKLFF,TRBJ1-4,TRBV14,-,many
TGTGCCAGCAGCCTCGGTCCCTCGTTCCTAGAAGGGGACTACGAGCAGTACTTC,CASSLGPSFLEGDYEQYF,TRBJ2-7,TRBV7-8,-,many
TGTGCCAGCAGTGAAGCGGAGTACTTACGTGTCAGCCACTACGAGCAGTACTTC,CASSEAEYLRVSHYEQYF,TRBJ2-7,TRBV6-1,-,many